The sequence of this T cell receptor beta chain was determined in a study of PD-1 blockade in classical Hodgkin lymphoma. TCRdb keeps only in-frame clones here, not all; method: immunoSEQ multiplex PCR. The sample lists more than 35,000 clones, around 88% occurring once. Each patient experienced a relapse that followed autologous stem cell transplantation, and brentuximab vedotin exposure varied. The junction had 14 bases not matched to a gene; V was cut back by 4 bases and J by 8 bases. The CDR3 spans 15 residues. The germline V gene has CDR1 GTSNPN and CDR2 SVGIG (reference sequence). The sample consisted of peripheral blood mononuclear cells (PBMCs), taken before the second cycle of nivolumab. This clonotype originated in a human donor with classical Hodgkin lymphoma. The chain has TRBV30 and TRBJ2-1, with 7 nucleotides matching TRBD2. In DNA, the CDR3 is TGTGCCTGGACTAGCGGCGGGATCGGGTCCCATGAGCAGTTCTTC. Translated: CAWTSGGIGSHEQFF.